Listed below are T cell receptor beta chains from one sample, sequenced in a study of regulatory T cells in long-lasting Graves disease. TCRdb passed the multiplex PCR reads through MiXCR, listing each CDR3 protein once. This table has approximately 350,000 distinct CDR3 sequences, roughly 15% appearing once. Separately, the same data were catalogued under a study of T cells in Graves' hyperthyroidism and ophthalmopathy.

This specimen consisted of peripheral blood mononuclear cells (PBMCs), obtained at new diagnosis, from a patient treated with antithyroid drugs. These receptors originate from a woman under 30 with Graves disease. CDR3s include the opening cysteine and the closing phenylalanine or tryptophan. A D gene is named only where the DNA matches it firmly. Some rows mark clone size as missing; the rest say once, few, many or name a class of expanded clone.

d_call j_call clone_size v_call cdr3_nt cdr3_aa
NA TRBJ1-1 many TRBV13 TGTGCCAGCAGCTCACCACTCATGAACACTGAAGCTTTCTTT CASSSPLMNTEAFF
TRBD2 TRBJ2-7 few TRBV19 TGTGCCAGTAGTACGTCCAGACTAGCGGTCCCCTACGAGCAGTACTTC CASSTSRLAVPYEQYF
NA TRBJ2-7 many TRBV7-9 TGTGCCAGCAGCCTAGGGGCTAGTCCCATGGAGGAGCAGTACTTC CASSLGASPMEEQYF
NA TRBJ2-2 few TRBV7-9 TGTGCCAGCAGCTGGGGCCGGGACACCGGGGAGCTGTTTTTT CASSWGRDTGELFF
NA TRBJ2-3 many TRBV20-1 TGCAGTGCTGGAGGGACAAATCTTCTAACTAGCACAGATACGCAGTATTTT CSAGGTNLLTSTDTQYF
TRBD2 TRBJ2-3 NA TRBV24-1 TGTGCCACCAGCGGGACTAGCGGGGGAGATACGCAGTATTTT CATSGTSGGDTQYF
NA TRBJ2-1 many TRBV5-6 TGTGCCAGCAGCTTCCGGGACCACTACAATGAGCAGTTCTTC CASSFRDHYNEQFF
TRBD2 TRBJ2-7 few TRBV2 TGTGCCAGCAGCCCACTAGCGGGAGAGGGCGAGCAGTACTTC CASSPLAGEGEQYF
NA TRBJ2-7 many TRBV28 TGTGCCAGCAGTTTAAGCTTAACGGAAATCCCCTACGAGCAGTACTTC CASSLSLTEIPYEQYF
NA TRBJ2-1 NA TRBV9 TGTGCCAGCAGCCCTTCAGGAAACCGGAACAATGAGCAGTTCTTC CASSPSGNRNNEQFF
NA TRBJ1-1 NA TRBV5-1 TGCGCCAGCAGCTTGGGTCTCACCACTGAAGCTTTCTTT CASSLGLTTEAFF
NA TRBJ2-5 many TRBV20-1 TGCAGTGCTAGAGATCGAGCGGGACGAGGGGGATCAGAGACCCAGTACTTC CSARDRAGRGGSETQYF
NA TRBJ1-1 few TRBV10-3 TGTGCCATCAGTGACCAGGGTCCAGAAGCTTTCTTT CAISDQGPEAFF
NA TRBJ2-1 few TRBV9 TGTGCCAGCAGCGGGGGGTCGGGGTCCTACAATGAGCAGTTCTTC CASSGGSGSYNEQFF
NA TRBJ2-5 few TRBV5-1 TGCGCCAGCAGAATAATGGCCCCGGAGACCCAGTACTTC CASRIMAPETQYF
TRBD2 TRBJ2-3 few TRBV15 TGTGCCACCAGCAAAGGACTAGCGGGTCCAGATACGCAGTATTTT CATSKGLAGPDTQYF
TRBD2 TRBJ2-5 few TRBV6-1 TGTGCCAGCAGCCCCGGATTAGCGGGAGTGCAGACCCAGTACTTC CASSPGLAGVQTQYF
NA TRBJ2-1 many TRBV28 TGTGCCAGCAATCGGGGTGAGCAGTTCTTC CASNRGEQFF
TRBD1 TRBJ2-3 NA TRBV3-1 TGTGCCAGCAGCCGCGGGACAGGGTCTATAGATACGCAGTATTTT CASSRGTGSIDTQYF
NA TRBJ2-3 many TRBV6-1 TGTGCCAGCAGTGAAGCCCCCGGGGGTTTCACAGATACGCAGTATTTT CASSEAPGGFTDTQYF
TRBD2 TRBJ2-5 NA TRBV28 TGTGCCAGCAGTTTTGGCGGGGGGAACCAAGAGACCCAGTACTTC CASSFGGGNQETQYF
NA TRBJ1-4 NA TRBV5-6 TGTGCCAGCAGCCCAAGGCCTTCCGGGACCTCCCTTGAAAAACTGTTTTTT CASSPRPSGTSLEKLFF
NA TRBJ1-4 NA TRBV20-1 TGCAGTGCTAGAGTCTACAGGGAGAATGAAAAACTGTTTTTT CSARVYRENEKLFF
NA TRBJ2-2 many TRBV28 TGTGCCAGCAGTTTCGATACCCTCACCGGGGAGCTGTTTTTT CASSFDTLTGELFF
NA TRBJ2-5 few TRBV4-1 TGCGCCAGCAGCCAGGGAAAACTGTACCAAGAGACCCAGTACTTC CASSQGKLYQETQYF
NA TRBJ1-4 few TRBV6-9 TGTGCCAGCAGTTACAGGGTTGAAAAACTGTTTTTT CASSYRVEKLFF
NA TRBJ2-6 few TRBV28 TGTGCCAGCAGTTTAGTTAGGGGCAGGGAAGTCTCTGGGGCCAACGTCCTGACTTTC CASSLVRGREVSGANVLTF
TRBD1 TRBJ2-3 NA TRBV19 TGTGCCAGTAACAGGGGGCTTGGAGATACGCAGTATTTT CASNRGLGDTQYF
NA TRBJ2-7 many TRBV13 TGTGCCAGCAGCCCGCCTAGCGTGGCCTACGAGCAGTACTTC CASSPPSVAYEQYF
TRBD1 TRBJ1-2 many TRBV28 TGTGCCAGCAGTTTACGGGACAGGGGACGGTCGAGCTATGGCTACACCTTC CASSLRDRGRSSYGYTF
NA TRBJ1-2 many TRBV2 TGTGCCAGCAGTGGACAGTCCTATGGCTACACCTTC CASSGQSYGYTF
TRBD2 TRBJ2-3 many TRBV5-6 TGTGCCAGCAGCATGGAGGCTAGCGGAAGCACAGATACGCAGTATTTT CASSMEASGSTDTQYF
NA TRBJ1-1 many TRBV27 TGTGCCAGCAGTTTATTCGGGGCAGCCAACACTGAAGCTTTCTTT CASSLFGAANTEAFF
NA TRBJ1-5 NA TRBV6-1 TGTGCCAGCAGTGACTCCCGTAGGGGTCAGCCCCAGCATTTT CASSDSRRGQPQHF
TRBD1 TRBJ1-1 many TRBV4-1 TGCGCCAGCAGCCACCCGGGACAGGGGATGAACACTGAAGCTTTCTTT CASSHPGQGMNTEAFF
TRBD1 TRBJ2-4 many TRBV28 TGTGCCAGCAGCCTAGGACAGGTTGGAAACATTCAGTACTTC CASSLGQVGNIQYF
TRBD1 TRBJ1-2 few TRBV10-3 TGTGCCATCAATCCGGACAGGGGAACTGGCTACACCTTC CAINPDRGTGYTF